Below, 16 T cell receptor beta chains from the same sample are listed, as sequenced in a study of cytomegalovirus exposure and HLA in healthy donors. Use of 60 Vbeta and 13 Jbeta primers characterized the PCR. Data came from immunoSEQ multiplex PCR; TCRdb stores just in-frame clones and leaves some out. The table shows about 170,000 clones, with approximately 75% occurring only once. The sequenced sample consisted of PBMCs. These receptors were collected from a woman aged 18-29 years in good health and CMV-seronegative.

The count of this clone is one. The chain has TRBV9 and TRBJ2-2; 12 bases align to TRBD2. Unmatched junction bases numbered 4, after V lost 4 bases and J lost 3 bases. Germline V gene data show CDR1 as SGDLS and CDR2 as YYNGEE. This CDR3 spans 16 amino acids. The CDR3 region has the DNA TGTGCCAGCAGCCCTGGGACTAGCGGGTACACCGGGGAGCTGTTTTTT. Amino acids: CASSPGTSGYTGELFF.

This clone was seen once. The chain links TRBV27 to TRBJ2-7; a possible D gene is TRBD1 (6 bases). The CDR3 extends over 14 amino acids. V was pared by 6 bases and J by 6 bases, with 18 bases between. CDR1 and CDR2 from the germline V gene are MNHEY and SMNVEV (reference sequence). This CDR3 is CASSAARGGFEQYF. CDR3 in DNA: TGTGCCAGCAGCGCGGCCAGGGGTGGATTCGAGCAGTACTTC.

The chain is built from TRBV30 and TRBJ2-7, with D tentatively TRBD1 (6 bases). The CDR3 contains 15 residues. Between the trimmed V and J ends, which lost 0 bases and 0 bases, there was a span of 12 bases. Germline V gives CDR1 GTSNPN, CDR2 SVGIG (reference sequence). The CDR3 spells CAWSVRRDNSYEQYF. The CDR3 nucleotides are TGTGCCTGGAGTGTACGAAGGGACAACTCCTACGAGCAGTACTTC.

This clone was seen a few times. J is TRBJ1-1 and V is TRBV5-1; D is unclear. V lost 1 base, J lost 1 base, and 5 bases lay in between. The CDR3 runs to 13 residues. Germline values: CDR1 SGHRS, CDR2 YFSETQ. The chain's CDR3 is CASSLPGNTEAFF. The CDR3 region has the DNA TGCGCCAGCAGCTTGCCAGGGAACACTGAAGCTTTCTTT.

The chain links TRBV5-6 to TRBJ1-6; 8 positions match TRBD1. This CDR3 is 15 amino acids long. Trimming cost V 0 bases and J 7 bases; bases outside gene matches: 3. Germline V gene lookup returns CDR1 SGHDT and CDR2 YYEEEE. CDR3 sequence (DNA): TGTGCCAGCAGCTTGGCCGCAGGGGGCAATTCACCCCTCCACTTT. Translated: CASSLAAGGNSPLHF.

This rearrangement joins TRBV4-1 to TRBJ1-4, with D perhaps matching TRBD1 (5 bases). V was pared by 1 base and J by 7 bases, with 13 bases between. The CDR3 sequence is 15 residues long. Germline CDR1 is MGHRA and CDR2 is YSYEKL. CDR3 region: CASSQVWGPAEKLFF. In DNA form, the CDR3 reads TGCGCCAGCAGCCAAGTATGGGGCCCAGCTGAAAAACTGTTTTTT.

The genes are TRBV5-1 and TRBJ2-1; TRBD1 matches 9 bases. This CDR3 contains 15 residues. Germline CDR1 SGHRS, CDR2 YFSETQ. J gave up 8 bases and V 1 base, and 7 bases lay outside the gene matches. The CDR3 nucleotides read TGCGCCAGCAGCTTGCTCGGGACAGGGCGCGATGAGCAGTTCTTC. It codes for CASSLLGTGRDEQFF.

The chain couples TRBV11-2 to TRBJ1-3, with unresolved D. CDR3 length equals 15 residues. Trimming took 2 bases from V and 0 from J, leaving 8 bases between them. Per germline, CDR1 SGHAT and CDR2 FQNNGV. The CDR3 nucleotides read TGTGCCAGCAGCTTAAAAAGCCACTCTGGAAACACCATATATTTT. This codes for CASSLKSHSGNTIYF.

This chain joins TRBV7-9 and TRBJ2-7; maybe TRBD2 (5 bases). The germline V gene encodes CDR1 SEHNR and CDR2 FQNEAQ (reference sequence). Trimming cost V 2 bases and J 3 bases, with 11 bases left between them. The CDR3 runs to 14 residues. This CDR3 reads CASSLRAGSYEQYF. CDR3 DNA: TGTGCCAGCAGCTTACGGGCTGGGAGCTACGAGCAGTACTTC. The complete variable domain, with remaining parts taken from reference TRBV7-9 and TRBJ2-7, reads DTGVSQNPRHKITKRGQNVTFRCDPISEHNRLYWYRQTLGQGPEFLTYFQNEAQLEKSRLLSDRFSAERPKGSFSTLEIQRTEQGDSAMYLCASSLRAGSYEQYFGPGTRLTVT.

This chain's CDR3 is CASSLDRQSGGNEQFF. Written as DNA, the CDR3 is TGCGCCAGCAGCTTGGATAGACAGTCGGGCGGAAATGAGCAGTTCTTC. This chain links TRBV5-1 with TRBJ2-1, with TRBD1 as a possible D gene (5 bases). Germline V CDR1 and CDR2: SGHRS, YFSETQ. The CDR3 totals 16 residues. The ends were cut back, 0 bases at V and 7 bases at J, with 17 bases in the middle.

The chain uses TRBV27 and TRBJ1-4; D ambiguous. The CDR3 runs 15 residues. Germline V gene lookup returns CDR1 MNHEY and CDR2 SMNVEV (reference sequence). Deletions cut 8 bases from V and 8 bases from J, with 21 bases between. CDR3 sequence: CASGTRAGAWEKLFF. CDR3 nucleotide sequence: TGTGCCAGCGGAACCCGCGCAGGCGCTTGGGAAAAACTGTTTTTT.

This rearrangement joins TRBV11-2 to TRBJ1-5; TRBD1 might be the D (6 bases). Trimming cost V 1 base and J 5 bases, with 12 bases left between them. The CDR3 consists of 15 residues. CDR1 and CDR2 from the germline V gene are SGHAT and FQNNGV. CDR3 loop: CASSLVAGVDQPQHF. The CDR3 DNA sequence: TGTGCCAGCAGCTTAGTAGCAGGGGTTGATCAGCCCCAGCATTTT.

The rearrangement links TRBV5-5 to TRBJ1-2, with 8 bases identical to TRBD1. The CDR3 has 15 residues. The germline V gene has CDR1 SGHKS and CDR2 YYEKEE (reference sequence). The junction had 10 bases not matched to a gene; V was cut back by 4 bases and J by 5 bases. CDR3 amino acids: CASSLTGGLGYGYTF. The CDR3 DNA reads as TGTGCCAGCAGCCTCACAGGGGGGCTTGGGTATGGCTACACCTTC.

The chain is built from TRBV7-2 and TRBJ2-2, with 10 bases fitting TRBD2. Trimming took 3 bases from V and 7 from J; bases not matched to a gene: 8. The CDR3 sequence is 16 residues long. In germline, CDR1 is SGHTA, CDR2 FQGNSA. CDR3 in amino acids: CASSFTPGLASGELFF. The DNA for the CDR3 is TGTGCCAGCAGCTTCACCCCGGGACTAGCGAGCGGGGAGCTGTTTTTT.

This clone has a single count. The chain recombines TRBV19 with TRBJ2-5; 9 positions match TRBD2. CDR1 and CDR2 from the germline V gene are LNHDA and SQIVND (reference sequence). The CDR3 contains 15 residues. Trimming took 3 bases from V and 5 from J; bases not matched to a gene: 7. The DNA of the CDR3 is TGTGCCAGTAGTATTGCTAGCGGGATTGGGGAGACCCAGTACTTC. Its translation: CASSIASGIGETQYF.

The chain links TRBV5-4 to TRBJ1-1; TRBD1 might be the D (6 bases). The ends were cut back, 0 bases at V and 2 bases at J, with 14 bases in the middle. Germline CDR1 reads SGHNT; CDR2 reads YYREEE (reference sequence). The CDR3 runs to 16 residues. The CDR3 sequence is CASSLGAGEKNTEAFF. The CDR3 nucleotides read TGTGCCAGCAGCTTGGGAGCAGGGGAGAAAAACACTGAAGCTTTCTTT. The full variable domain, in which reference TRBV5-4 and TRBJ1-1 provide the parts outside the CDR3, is ETGVTQSPTHLIKTRGQQVTLRCSSQSGHNTVSWYQQALGQGPQFIFQYYREEENGRGNFPPRFSGLQFPNYSSELNVNALELDDSALYLCASSLGAGEKNTEAFFGQGTRLTVV.